Listed below are T cell receptor beta chains from one sample, sequenced in a study of response to subunit inactivated influenza vaccine. One entry per CDR3 protein results from TCRdb running MiXCR on the RT-PCR reads. This table holds around 850,000 distinct CDR3 sequences, about 18% found once. Sequences were derived from PBMCs from blood, sampled around 5 days after vaccination. These receptors originate from a man aged 45 to 65 who received an inactivated influenza vaccine. The CDR3 runs from the conserved cysteine through the conserved F or W. A D gene is named only where the DNA matches it firmly. Only part of the rows carry a size: once, few, many, or a class if the clone is expanded.

D gene: TRBD2
J gene: TRBJ2-7
V gene: TRBV11-2
clone size: few
CDR3 protein: CASSSYSGRQEEQYF
CDR3 DNA: TGTGCCAGCAGCTCCTATAGCGGGAGGCAGGAAGAGCAGTACTTC

D gene: -
J gene: TRBJ2-3
V gene: TRBV29-1
clone size: -
CDR3 protein: CSVALGPSTDTQYF
CDR3 DNA: TGCAGCGTAGCCTTAGGACCCAGCACAGATACGCAGTATTTT

D gene: TRBD1
J gene: TRBJ2-7
V gene: TRBV7-9
clone size: few
CDR3 protein: CASSSYWGTAPNEQYF
CDR3 DNA: TGTGCCAGCAGCTCATACTGGGGGACAGCCCCTAACGAGCAGTACTTC

D gene: -
J gene: TRBJ2-2
V gene: TRBV29-1
clone size: -
CDR3 protein: CSVEDWNRGGPGELFF
CDR3 DNA: TGCAGCGTTGAAGATTGGAACAGGGGGGGCCCCGGGGAGCTGTTTTTT

D gene: -
J gene: TRBJ1-5
V gene: TRBV28
clone size: few
CDR3 protein: CASPPPGASFNQPQHF
CDR3 DNA: TGTGCCAGCCCACCACCCGGGGCCAGCTTTAATCAGCCCCAGCATTTT

D gene: TRBD1
J gene: TRBJ2-3
V gene: TRBV20-1
clone size: many
CDR3 protein: CSARVLDRFTDTQYF
CDR3 DNA: TGCAGTGCTAGAGTATTGGACAGGTTCACAGATACGCAGTATTTT

D gene: TRBD1
J gene: TRBJ1-1
V gene: TRBV12-3/TRBV12-4
clone size: -
CDR3 protein: CASSAHRGLDTEAFF
CDR3 DNA: TGTGCCAGCAGTGCACACAGGGGGCTCGACACTGAAGCTTTCTTT

D gene: TRBD1
J gene: TRBJ2-4
V gene: TRBV27
clone size: -
CDR3 protein: CASSLSDRGRNIQYF
CDR3 DNA: TGTGCCAGCAGTTTAAGCGACAGGGGGCGAAACATTCAGTACTTC

D gene: TRBD1
J gene: TRBJ2-2
V gene: TRBV10-3
clone size: -
CDR3 protein: CAMGTGGGNTGELFF
CDR3 DNA: TGTGCCATGGGGACAGGGGGCGGAAACACCGGGGAGCTGTTTTTT

D gene: TRBD2
J gene: TRBJ2-7
V gene: TRBV20-1
clone size: -
CDR3 protein: CSAEGLAGSSYEQYF
CDR3 DNA: TGCAGTGCTGAGGGGCTAGCGGGGAGCTCCTACGAGCAGTACTTC

D gene: TRBD1
J gene: TRBJ2-1
V gene: TRBV20-1
clone size: many
CDR3 protein: CSALDPGQGQFF
CDR3 DNA: TGCAGTGCTCTTGACCCGGGACAGGGGCAGTTCTTC

D gene: TRBD2
J gene: TRBJ2-1
V gene: TRBV10-3
clone size: once
CDR3 protein: CAISVRGRGDNKQFF
CDR3 DNA: TGTGCCATCAGTGTAAGAGGGAGGGGAGACAATAAGCAGTTCTTC

D gene: -
J gene: TRBJ2-5
V gene: TRBV5-1
clone size: -
CDR3 protein: CASSPDGVGETQYF
CDR3 DNA: TGCGCCAGCAGCCCGGACGGGGTTGGGGAGACCCAGTACTTC

D gene: -
J gene: TRBJ2-3
V gene: TRBV25-1
clone size: -
CDR3 protein: CASSVGAWSTDTQYF
CDR3 DNA: TGTGCCAGCAGTGTAGGGGCATGGAGCACAGATACGCAGTATTTT

D gene: TRBD1
J gene: TRBJ2-1
V gene: TRBV9
clone size: few
CDR3 protein: CASSQTGAIPYNEQFF
CDR3 DNA: TGTGCCAGCAGCCAAACAGGGGCTATCCCCTACAATGAGCAGTTCTTC

D gene: -
J gene: TRBJ1-2
V gene: TRBV7-9
clone size: -
CDR3 protein: CASSLDPGIAYGYTF
CDR3 DNA: TGTGCCAGCAGCTTAGATCCAGGGATTGCGTATGGCTACACCTTC

D gene: -
J gene: TRBJ2-1
V gene: TRBV20-1
clone size: few
CDR3 protein: CSARDRSGSYNEQFF
CDR3 DNA: TGCAGTGCTAGAGATAGGAGCGGCAGCTACAATGAGCAGTTCTTC